Listed below are T cell receptor beta chains from one sample, sequenced in a study of T cell changes during pregnancy in multiple sclerosis. Profiling relied on immunoSEQ multiplex PCR, and the TCRdb table lists in-frame clones only, not all of them. Of 90,000 to 95,000 clones listed, about 91% are singletons. The specimen was peripheral blood, collected before pregnancy. The origin of the receptors is a female donor with multiple sclerosis, enrolled in a pregnancy study. The CDR3 runs from the conserved cysteine through the conserved F or W. Each record gives: CDR3 length, V gene, clone size, J gene, D gene, CDR3 protein, CDR3 DNA. The D gene is left open where the match is weak. The listing skips clone size in some rows; elsewhere it reads once, few, many or a size class.

>13|TRBV6-5|-|TRBJ1-4|TRBD1
CASSRDRVEKLFF
TGTGCCAGCAGTCGTGACAGGGTTGAAAAACTGTTTTTT
>18|TRBV28|-|TRBJ2-6|TRBD1
CASSSDKTGKSGANVLTF
TGTGCCAGCAGTTCAGATAAGACAGGGAAATCTGGGGCCAACGTCCTGACTTTC
>15|TRBV5-1|once|TRBJ2-3|TRBD2
CASSLPAGGGDTQYF
TGCGCCAGCAGCTTGCCAGCGGGAGGAGGGGATACGCAGTATTTT
>13|TRBV27|-|TRBJ2-7|TRBD1
CASGPQTGGEQYF
TGTGCCAGCGGGCCTCAGACAGGGGGCGAGCAGTACTTC
>13|TRBV30|few|TRBJ1-1|-
CAWSRQRYTEAFF
TGTGCCTGGAGTAGGCAGCGATACACTGAAGCTTTCTTT
>16|TRBV7-9|-|TRBJ1-2|-
CASSQDQARQPYGYTF
TGTGCCAGCAGCCAAGATCAGGCCAGGCAGCCCTATGGCTACACCTTC
>15|TRBV7-3|-|TRBJ2-6|-
CASSLSRDGANVLTF
TGTGCCAGCAGCTTAAGCAGGGATGGGGCCAACGTCCTGACTTTC
>14|TRBV7-9|-|TRBJ2-5|TRBD2
CASSQPGLAETQYF
TGTGCCAGCAGCCAACCGGGACTAGCAGAGACCCAGTACTTC
>14|TRBV27|-|TRBJ2-7|TRBD2
CASTLTSGSYEQYF
TGTGCCAGCACCCTAACTAGCGGGAGCTACGAGCAGTACTTC
>16|TRBV6-5|-|TRBJ1-3|-
CASSYSRGASGNTIYF
TGTGCCAGCAGTTACTCTCGGGGAGCCTCTGGAAACACCATATATTTT
>14|TRBV16|-|TRBJ1-2|TRBD1
CASSRRDRVYGYTF
TGTGCCAGCAGCCGCCGGGACAGGGTCTATGGCTACACCTTC
>13|TRBV2|-|TRBJ2-7|-
CASSLARTNEQYF
TGTGCCAGCAGTTTAGCACGGACTAACGAGCAGTACTTC
>17|TRBV15|-|TRBJ2-7|TRBD2
CATSRGPLRGGRSEQYF
TGTGCCACCAGCAGAGGGCCTCTCCGGGGGGGGCGAAGCGAGCAGTACTTC
>15|TRBV7-3|-|TRBJ2-1|TRBD2
CASSLQAGGYNEQFF
TGTGCCAGCAGCTTACAAGCGGGGGGGTACAATGAGCAGTTCTTC
>14|TRBV27|-|TRBJ1-2|TRBD1
CASSSGTGYYGYTF
TGTGCCAGCAGCTCCGGGACAGGCTATTATGGCTACACCTTC
>14|TRBV29-1|-|TRBJ2-2|-
CSAQTGHNTGELFF
TGCAGCGCCCAAACGGGACACAACACCGGGGAGCTGTTTTTT
>14|TRBV5-5|-|TRBJ1-5|-
CASSVGQLNQPQHF
TGTGCCAGCAGCGTAGGACAGCTCAATCAGCCCCAGCATTTT
>18|TRBV4-2|-|TRBJ2-3|-
CASSQDLGGTGRTDTQYF
TGTGCCAGCAGCCAAGATTTGGGCGGGACCGGGCGCACAGATACGCAGTATTTT
>14|TRBV7-6|-|TRBJ2-1|-
CASSEFYRGNEQFF
TGTGCCAGCAGTGAGTTTTATCGGGGCAATGAGCAGTTCTTC
>16|TRBV11-2|-|TRBJ2-1|TRBD2
CASSSSSGSSYNEQFF
TGTGCCAGCAGCTCATCTAGCGGGAGCTCCTACAATGAGCAGTTCTTC
>16|TRBV11-2|-|TRBJ2-2|-
CASSPNVEGDTGELFF
TGTGCCAGCAGCCCCAATGTTGAGGGCGACACCGGGGAGCTGTTTTTT
>19|TRBV4-1|-|TRBJ1-4|-
CASSHHIRRRESTNEKLFF
TGCGCCAGCAGCCACCATATCAGGAGGAGGGAGTCAACTAATGAAAAACTGTTTTTT